This T cell receptor beta chain was sequenced during a study of cytomegalovirus exposure and HLA in healthy donors. Study results and limitations: Within a later analysis, the majority of CMV-associated TCR beta chains appeared HLA-restricted. It was likely that a cluster of highly shared sequence variants was a sequencing artifact.

Per germline, CDR1 LGHNA and CDR2 YNFKEQ. This CDR3 has 15 amino acids. Deletions cut 0 bases from V and 8 bases from J, with 16 bases between. In the PCR, 60 Vbeta and 13 Jbeta primers were used. TCRdb's table, derived via immunoSEQ multiplex PCR, lists solely in-frame clones and lacks some. The table records around 130,000 clones, approximately 80% of them present only once. On this clone itself: Antigen: not known.

The V gene is TRBV4-2, the J gene TRBJ1-2, with TRBD1 as a possible D gene (6 bases). The sequence derives from a middle-aged man in good health and CMV-seronegative. The sequencing sample was made of PBMCs. CDR3 in amino acids: CASSQDRDKTGGYTF. Written as DNA, the CDR3 is TGTGCCAGCAGCCAAGATCGGGACAAGACCGGCGGCTACACCTTC.